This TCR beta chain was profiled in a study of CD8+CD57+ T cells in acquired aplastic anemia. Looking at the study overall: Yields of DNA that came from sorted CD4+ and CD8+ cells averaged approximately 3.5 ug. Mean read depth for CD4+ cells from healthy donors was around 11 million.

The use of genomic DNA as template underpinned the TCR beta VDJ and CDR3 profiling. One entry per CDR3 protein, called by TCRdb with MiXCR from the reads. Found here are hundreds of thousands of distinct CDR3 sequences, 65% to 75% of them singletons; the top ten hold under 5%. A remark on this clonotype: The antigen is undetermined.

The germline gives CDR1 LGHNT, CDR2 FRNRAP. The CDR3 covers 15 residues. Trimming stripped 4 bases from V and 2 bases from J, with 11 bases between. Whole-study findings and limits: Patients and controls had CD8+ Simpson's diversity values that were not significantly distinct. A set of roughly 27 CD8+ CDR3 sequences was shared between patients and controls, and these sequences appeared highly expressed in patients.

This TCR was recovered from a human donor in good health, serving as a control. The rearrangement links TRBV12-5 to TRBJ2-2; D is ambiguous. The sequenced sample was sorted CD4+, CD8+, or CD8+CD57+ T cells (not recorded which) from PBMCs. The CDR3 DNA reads TGTGCTAGTGGTTCGAGGCAACCAAACACCGGGGAGCTGTTTTTT. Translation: CASGSRQPNTGELFF.